The rows below give T cell receptor beta chains drawn from one sample of a study of memory CD4+ T cells and cytomegalovirus serostatus. Assay: immunoSEQ multiplex PCR; the TCRdb copy retains only in-frame clones and omits some. Of about 57,000 clones in the sample, approximately 80% were seen once. Sequencing was carried out using memory CD4+ T cells from blood. The receptors shown here come from an adult in good health and CMV-seronegative. CDR3s include the opening cysteine and the closing phenylalanine or tryptophan. The order of the fields is clone size, D gene, J gene, V gene, CDR3 protein, CDR3 DNA. The D gene is left open where the match is weak. A row's size may be missing; if present it is once, few, many or a size class.

>.|.|TRBJ1-4|TRBV6-5
CASSWGRTNEKLFF
TGTGCCAGCAGTTGGGGTAGGACTAATGAAAAACTGTTTTTT
>few|.|TRBJ2-4|TRBV4-1
CASSRGLGKNIQYF
TGCGCCAGCAGCCGCGGATTGGGCAAAAACATTCAGTACTTC
>.|.|TRBJ1-2|TRBV5-5
CASSHEQGWRGYTF
TGTGCCAGCAGCCACGAACAGGGATGGAGGGGCTACACCTTC
>.|TRBD2|TRBJ2-2|TRBV11-2
CASTLAGRGTGELFF
TGTGCCAGCACCTTAGCGGGTCGGGGCACCGGGGAGCTGTTTTTT
>once|.|TRBJ1-4|TRBV18
CASSNTGSEKLFF
TGTGCCAGCTCAAACACAGGGAGTGAAAAACTGTTTTTT
>.|.|TRBJ1-2|TRBV7-9
CASSFRQAYGYTF
TGTGCCAGCAGCTTCCGACAGGCTTATGGCTACACCTTC
>.|.|TRBJ1-1|TRBV2
CASYDRHSEAFF
TGTGCCAGCTACGACAGGCACTCTGAAGCTTTCTTT
>.|.|TRBJ2-5|TRBV4-1
CASSLGAGTLQETQYF
TGCGCCAGCAGCCTAGGAGCCGGGACTTTACAAGAGACCCAGTACTTC
>.|TRBD2|TRBJ2-1|TRBV5-1
CASSLGGGATNEQFF
TGCGCCAGCAGCTTGGGCGGGGGGGCCACAAATGAGCAGTTCTTC
>.|.|TRBJ2-7|TRBV6-5
CASSRPGTSEQYF
TGTGCCAGCAGTCGTCCCGGGACATCGGAGCAGTACTTC
>.|.|TRBJ2-3|TRBV5-1
CASSFNSGDTQYF
TGCGCCAGCAGCTTTAATTCCGGGGATACGCAGTATTTT
>medium-sized|TRBD1|TRBJ1-3|TRBV5-4
CASSLGTVGNTIYF
TGTGCCAGCAGCCTCGGGACAGTCGGAAACACCATATATTTT
>.|.|TRBJ1-2|TRBV11-2
CASSFAGTNYGYTF
TGTGCCAGCAGCTTTGCCGGGACTAACTATGGCTACACCTTC
>.|TRBD2|TRBJ2-7|TRBV7-6
CASSQQAGRPYEQYF
TGTGCCAGCAGCCAACAAGCGGGGCGGCCCTACGAGCAGTACTTC
>few|.|TRBJ1-2|TRBV7-2
CASSLSGTPYGYTF
TGTGCCAGCAGCTTATCGGGGACACCCTATGGCTACACCTTC